This is a list of T cell receptor beta chains from one sample in a study of spatial heterogeneity in lung cancer. TCRdb re-called the 5' RACE reads with MiXCR, one entry per CDR3 protein. The table has about 44,000 distinct CDR3 sequences, roughly 13% seen once. Specimen: PBMCs, collected at surgery. The receptors stem from a male donor with early-stage non-small cell lung cancer. CDR3s include the opening cysteine and the closing phenylalanine or tryptophan. D genes are given only for firm matches. Only part of the rows carry a size: once, few, many, or a class if the clone is expanded.

NA,NA,TRBV14,TRBJ1-4,CASSQAKTGLTNEKLFF,TGTGCCAGCAGCCAAGCCAAAACAGGGTTGACTAATGAAAAACTGTTTTTT
few,TRBD1,TRBV7-6,TRBJ1-2,CASSLEPGGGNYGYTF,TGTGCCAGCAGCTTAGAGCCAGGGGGAGGTAACTATGGCTACACCTTC
many,TRBD2,TRBV20-1,TRBJ2-3,CSARPPLGSGSGDTQYF,TGCAGTGCTAGGCCCCCTCTCGGTAGCGGGAGTGGAGATACGCAGTATTTT
NA,TRBD2,TRBV4-2,TRBJ2-1,CASSQTSGAYNEQFF,TGTGCCAGCAGCCAAACTAGCGGGGCTTACAATGAGCAGTTCTTC
NA,NA,TRBV3-1,TRBJ2-3,CASTNRGQDTQYF,TGTGCCAGCACGAACCGGGGGCAAGATACGCAGTATTTT
NA,NA,TRBV19,TRBJ1-4,CASSSPGAQEKLFF,TGTGCCAGTAGCTCCCCGGGGGCGCAGGAAAAACTGTTTTTT
NA,NA,TRBV5-4,TRBJ2-2,CASSPSLNTGELFF,TGTGCCAGCAGCCCCTCACTAAACACCGGGGAGCTGTTTTTT
many,TRBD1,TRBV29-1,TRBJ2-4,CSVSQGAVGKNIQYF,TGCAGCGTTTCCCAGGGGGCGGTAGGCAAAAACATTCAGTACTTC
many,NA,TRBV5-4,TRBJ2-5,CASSLKVVETQYF,TGTGCCAGCAGCTTGAAAGTGGTCGAGACCCAGTACTTC
NA,NA,TRBV20-1,TRBJ2-3,CSARLRVRDTQYF,TGCAGTGCTCGACTCAGGGTTAGGGATACGCAGTATTTT
NA,NA,TRBV4-1,TRBJ2-7,CASSQGLGYEQYF,TGCGCCAGCAGCCAAGGTCTCGGCTACGAGCAGTACTTC
NA,TRBD1,TRBV3-1,TRBJ2-5,CASSQLGGEETQYF,TGTGCCAGCAGCCAATTAGGGGGCGAAGAGACCCAGTACTTC
few,TRBD1,TRBV7-6,TRBJ1-4,CASSEQTGISEKLFF,TGTGCCAGCAGCGAACAGACAGGGATTTCTGAAAAACTGTTTTTT
few,NA,TRBV7-2,TRBJ1-6,CASSLERQDNSPLHF,TGTGCCAGCAGCTTAGAGCGGCAGGACAATTCACCCCTCCACTTT
few,NA,TRBV28,TRBJ1-1,CASQTGNTEAFF,TGTGCCAGCCAAACAGGGAACACTGAAGCTTTCTTT
few,TRBD1,TRBV20-1,TRBJ2-7,CSAEDRATLYEQYF,TGCAGTGCTGAGGACAGGGCCACCCTCTACGAGCAGTACTTC
NA,TRBD2,TRBV20-1,TRBJ2-1,CSARAGTSGLPSYNEQFF,TGCAGTGCTAGAGCAGGGACTAGCGGGCTTCCCTCCTACAATGAGCAGTTCTTC
few,NA,TRBV11-3,TRBJ2-3,CASSSSGVGDTQYF,TGTGCCAGCAGCTCGTCGGGAGTAGGGGATACGCAGTATTTT
many,TRBD1,TRBV29-1,TRBJ1-2,CSVDRLNYGYTF,TGCAGCGTGGACAGGCTTAACTATGGCTACACCTTC
NA,NA,TRBV6-1,TRBJ2-1,CASSDYRVSYNEQFF,TGTGCCAGCAGTGACTACAGGGTCTCCTACAATGAGCAGTTCTTC
many,NA,TRBV27,TRBJ2-3,CASSFKSGDTQYF,TGTGCCAGCAGTTTTAAAAGCGGTGATACGCAGTATTTT
NA,TRBD2,TRBV15,TRBJ2-5,CATSRDYLAGLQETQYF,TGTGCCACCAGCAGAGATTACCTAGCGGGACTTCAAGAGACCCAGTACTTC
NA,NA,TRBV13,TRBJ1-2,CASSLSGGFDGYTF,TGTGCCAGCAGCCTCTCAGGAGGTTTTGATGGCTACACCTTC
few,NA,TRBV6-5,TRBJ1-5,CASKSGGQPQHF,TGTGCCAGCAAGTCGGGAGGTCAGCCCCAGCATTTT
NA,NA,TRBV7-2,TRBJ2-7,CASSLVPGVGEQYF,TGTGCCAGCAGCTTAGTCCCGGGAGTGGGAGAGCAGTACTTC
NA,NA,TRBV7-2,TRBJ1-4,CASSFNGATNEKLFF,TGTGCCAGCAGCTTTAACGGAGCAACTAATGAAAAACTGTTTTTT
NA,NA,TRBV19,TRBJ1-5,CASSTLQGSGNQPQHF,TGTGCCAGTAGTACCCTACAGGGAAGTGGCAATCAGCCCCAGCATTTT
many,NA,TRBV7-9,TRBJ1-2,CASSSLGAGLGGYTF,TGTGCCAGCAGCTCCCTAGGGGCAGGGCTAGGAGGCTACACCTTC
many,NA,TRBV7-9,TRBJ1-3,CASSLGNSGNTIYF,TGTGCCAGCAGCTTAGGGAACTCTGGAAACACCATATATTTT
many,NA,TRBV7-2,TRBJ2-2,CASRIGLNTGELFF,TGTGCCAGCCGGATAGGGCTCAACACCGGGGAGCTGTTTTTT
many,NA,TRBV28,TRBJ1-6,CASSPPTEYNSPLHF,TGTGCCAGCAGTCCCCCGACGGAATATAATTCACCCCTCCACTTT
NA,TRBD1,TRBV5-1,TRBJ2-2,CASSVGTANTGELFF,TGCGCCAGCAGCGTCGGGACAGCGAACACCGGGGAGCTGTTTTTT
NA,TRBD1,TRBV14,TRBJ1-6,CASSLHRGGSPLHF,TGTGCCAGCAGCCTCCACAGGGGTGGTTCACCCCTCCACTTT
NA,NA,TRBV5-6,TRBJ1-5,CASSLATGNQPQHF,TGTGCCAGCAGCTTGGCGACAGGCAATCAGCCCCAGCATTTT
many,TRBD2,TRBV4-1,TRBJ2-7,CASSHPPTSLAVYEQYF,TGCGCCAGCAGCCACCCGCCCACTTCACTAGCGGTCTACGAGCAGTACTTC
few,TRBD1,TRBV12-3/TRBV12-4,TRBJ2-7,CASSARGTGGNEQYF,TGTGCCAGCAGTGCCAGGGGGACAGGGGGGAACGAGCAGTACTTC
many,NA,TRBV29-1,TRBJ1-6,CSPRDLPSSPLHF,TGCAGCCCACGAGACCTACCCAGTTCACCCCTCCACTTT
NA,TRBD1,TRBV24-1,TRBJ1-5,CATSTGGNINQPQHF,TGTGCCACCTCAACAGGGGGGAATATCAATCAGCCCCAGCATTTT
many,TRBD2,TRBV28,TRBJ2-3,CASSLPKLAPVTDTQYF,TGTGCCAGCAGTTTGCCAAAACTAGCGCCAGTCACAGATACGCAGTATTTT
many,NA,TRBV15,TRBJ2-6,CATRGDDSGANVLTF,TGTGCCACCAGAGGGGATGACTCTGGGGCCAACGTCCTGACTTTC
few,NA,TRBV7-9,TRBJ1-4,CASSLDRQTRNEKLFF,TGTGCCAGCAGCTTGGACAGACAGACCCGCAATGAAAAACTGTTTTTT
few,NA,TRBV24-1,TRBJ2-1,CATSDLARGSNEQFF,TGTGCCACCAGTGATTTGGCCAGAGGGAGCAATGAGCAGTTCTTC
NA,TRBD2,TRBV12-3/TRBV12-4,TRBJ2-1,CASTLGTSGRVDNEQFF,TGTGCCAGCACCTTAGGGACTAGCGGGAGGGTCGACAATGAGCAGTTCTTC
many,TRBD2,TRBV4-1,TRBJ2-3,CASSQYGGAGDTQYF,TGCGCCAGCAGCCAGTACGGGGGGGCTGGAGATACGCAGTATTTT
NA,TRBD2,TRBV6-5,TRBJ2-3,CASSTQRGADTQYF,TGTGCCAGCAGTACCCAGCGGGGTGCAGATACGCAGTATTTT
few,TRBD1,TRBV6-2/TRBV6-3,TRBJ2-7,CASSYRRQGSYEQYF,TGTGCCAGCAGTTACCGGAGACAGGGTTCCTACGAGCAGTACTTC
NA,NA,TRBV29-1,TRBJ2-7,CSVGSGSSYEQYF,TGCAGCGTTGGTTCCGGCAGCTCCTACGAGCAGTACTTC
many,NA,TRBV4-1,TRBJ2-3,CASSQAGNTDTQYF,TGCGCCAGCAGCCAAGCGGGCAACACAGATACGCAGTATTTT
few,NA,TRBV7-2,TRBJ2-7,CASSPMGAYEQYF,TGTGCCAGCAGCCCGATGGGGGCCTACGAGCAGTACTTC
NA,NA,TRBV5-1,TRBJ1-1,CASSEDIRFAEAFF,TGCGCCAGCAGCGAGGATATCCGATTCGCTGAAGCTTTCTTT
NA,TRBD1,TRBV29-1,TRBJ1-1,CSAGTGGNTEAFF,TGCAGCGCGGGGACAGGGGGGAACACTGAAGCTTTCTTT
many,NA,TRBV7-6,TRBJ2-7,CASSLGQQDYEQYF,TGTGCCAGCAGCCTAGGACAGCAAGACTACGAGCAGTACTTC
few,NA,TRBV20-1,TRBJ1-3,CSARTDRLSGNTIYF,TGCAGTGCTAGAACGGACCGTCTCTCTGGAAACACCATATATTTT